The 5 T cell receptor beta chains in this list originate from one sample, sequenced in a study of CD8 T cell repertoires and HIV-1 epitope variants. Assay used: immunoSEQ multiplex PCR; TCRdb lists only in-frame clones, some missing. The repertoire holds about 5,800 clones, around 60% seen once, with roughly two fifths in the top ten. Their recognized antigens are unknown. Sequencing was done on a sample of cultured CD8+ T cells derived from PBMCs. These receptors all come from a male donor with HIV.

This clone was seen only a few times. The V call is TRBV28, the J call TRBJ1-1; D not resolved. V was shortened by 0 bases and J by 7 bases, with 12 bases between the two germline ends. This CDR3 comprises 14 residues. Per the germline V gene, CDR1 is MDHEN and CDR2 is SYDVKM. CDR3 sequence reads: CASSLWLNGVEAFF. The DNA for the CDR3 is TGTGCCAGCAGTTTATGGCTTAACGGGGTTGAAGCTTTCTTT.

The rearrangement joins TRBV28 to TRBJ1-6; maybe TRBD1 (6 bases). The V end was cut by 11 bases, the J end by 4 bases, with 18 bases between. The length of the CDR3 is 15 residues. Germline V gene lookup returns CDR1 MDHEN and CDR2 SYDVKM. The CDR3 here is CAVNRGARYNSPLHF. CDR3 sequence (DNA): TGTGCCGTCAACCGGGGGGCGCGATATAATTCACCCCTCCACTTT.

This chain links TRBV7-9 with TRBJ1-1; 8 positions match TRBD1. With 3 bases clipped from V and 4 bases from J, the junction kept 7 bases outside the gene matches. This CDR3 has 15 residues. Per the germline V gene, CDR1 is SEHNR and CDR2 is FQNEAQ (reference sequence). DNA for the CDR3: TGTGCCAGCAGCTTGGAAGGACAGGGCTCCACTGAAGCTTTCTTT. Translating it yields CASSLEGQGSTEAFF. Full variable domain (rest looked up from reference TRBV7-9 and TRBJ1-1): DTGVSQNPRHKITKRGQNVTFRCDPISEHNRLYWYRQTLGQGPEFLTYFQNEAQLEKSRLLSDRFSAERPKGSFSTLEIQRTEQGDSAMYLCASSLEGQGSTEAFFGQGTRLTVV.

The CDR3 region is CASSLIAGGSTGELFF. The CDR3 DNA follows: TGCGCCAGCAGCTTAATAGCGGGAGGGTCCACCGGGGAGCTGTTTTTT. The chain employs TRBV5-1 and TRBJ2-2; 11 bases are shared with TRBD2. The V and J ends lost 2 bases and 4 bases, in that order; junction bases with no gene match: 4. CDR3 length equals 16 residues. Germline CDR1 is SGHRS and CDR2 is YFSETQ.

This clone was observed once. The CDR3 sequence is CASSTLQGSSYEQYF. For the CDR3, the DNA is TGTGCCAGTAGTACATTACAGGGGAGCTCCTACGAGCAGTACTTC. The rearrangement joins TRBV19 to TRBJ2-5; TRBD1 matches at 7 bases. The DNA end is a closer match to TRBJ2-7, so the J assignment may be wrong. Germline CDR1 is LNHDA and CDR2 is SQIVND (reference sequence). This CDR3 region has 15 residues.